What follows is one T cell receptor beta chain and its context. About 0.45 to 1 ug RNA was reverse transcribed with random hexamers. TCRdb ran MiXCR on the immunoSEQ multiplex PCR reads and lists one entry per CDR3 protein. The sample includes some 150,000 distinct CDR3 sequences, 95% of them seen just once. These data are taken from a study of CD8 T cells in Susac syndrome. Germline CDR1 reads MNHEY; CDR2 reads SMNVEV (reference sequence). The CDR3 has 14 amino acids. The ends were cut back, 6 bases at V and 2 bases at J, with 11 bases in the middle. The chain links TRBV27 to TRBJ2-1, with D perhaps TRBD2 (6 bases). Source material: CD4+ T cells from PBMCs. The source is a human donor with Susac syndrome. The CDR3 region has the DNA TGTGCCAGCAGCGAAGCGGGCGCCTACAATGAGCAGTTCTTC. Encoded protein: CASSEAGAYNEQFF.